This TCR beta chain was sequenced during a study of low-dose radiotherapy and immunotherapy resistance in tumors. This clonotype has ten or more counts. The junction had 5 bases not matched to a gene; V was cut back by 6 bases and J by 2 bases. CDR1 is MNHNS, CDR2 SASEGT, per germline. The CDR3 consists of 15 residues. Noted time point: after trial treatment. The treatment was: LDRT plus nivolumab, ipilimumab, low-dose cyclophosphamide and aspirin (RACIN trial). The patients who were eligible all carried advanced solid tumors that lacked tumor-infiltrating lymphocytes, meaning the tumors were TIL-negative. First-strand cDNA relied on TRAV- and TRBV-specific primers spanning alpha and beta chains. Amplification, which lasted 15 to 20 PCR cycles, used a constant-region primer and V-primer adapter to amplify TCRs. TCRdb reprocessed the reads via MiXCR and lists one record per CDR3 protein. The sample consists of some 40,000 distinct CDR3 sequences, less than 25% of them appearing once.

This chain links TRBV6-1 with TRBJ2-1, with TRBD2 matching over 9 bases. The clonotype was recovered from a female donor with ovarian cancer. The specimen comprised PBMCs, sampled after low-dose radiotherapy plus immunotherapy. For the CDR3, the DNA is TGTGCCAGCAGGCGACTAGCGGACACCTACAATGAGCAGTTCTTC. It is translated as CASRRLADTYNEQFF.